The 32 T cell receptor beta chains in this list originate from one sample, sequenced in a study of patients and donors after allogeneic stem cell transplantation. From the RT-PCR reads, TCRdb called clonotypes with MiXCR, one entry per CDR3 protein. The table shows a few hundred thousand distinct CDR3 sequences, with around 14% occurring only once. Sequencing was done on a sample of blood, either unsorted or a sorted T cell fraction (not recorded which). The origin of the receptors is a human donor who was either an allogeneic HSCT recipient or a stem cell or donor lymphocyte infusion donor (not recorded which). It is not recorded whose cells these are; they may come from a transplant donor.

The rearrangement joins TRBV20-1 to TRBJ2-5; D possibly corresponds to TRBD2 (6 bases). Germline V CDR1 and CDR2: DFQATT, SNEGSKA (reference sequence). The CDR3 has 12 amino acids. V dropped 3 bases and J dropped 4 bases, with 9 bases sitting between them. The chain's CDR3 is CSARDGRETQYF. The CDR3 region has the DNA TGCAGTGCTAGGGACGGGAGAGAGACCCAGTACTTC.

The rearrangement links TRBV5-8 to TRBJ1-4; 9 bases map to TRBD1. There are 15 residues in the CDR3. V was pared by 4 bases and J by 5 bases, with 6 bases of the junction left unmatched. Germline V lookup: CDR1 SGHTS, CDR2 YDEGEE. The CDR3 here is CASSATGTGNEKLFF. The CDR3, as DNA: TGTGCCAGCAGCGCCACCGGGACAGGGAATGAAAAACTGTTTTTT.

There are a few counts of this clonotype. The CDR3 protein is CASSYRELSHEQYF. The CDR3, as DNA: TGTGCCAGCAGCTACCGGGAACTTTCCCACGAGCAGTACTTC. This rearrangement joins TRBV7-9 to TRBJ2-7, with D tentatively TRBD2 (5 bases). Germline V gene sequence: CDR1 SEHNR, CDR2 FQNEAQ (reference sequence). The CDR3 totals 14 residues. Between the trimmed V and J ends, which lost 4 bases and 5 bases, there was a span of 15 bases.

A single count supports this clonotype. J is TRBJ2-5 and V is TRBV5-5; D gene ambiguous. CDR3 size: 16 residues. Germline CDR1 and CDR2: SGHKS and YYEKEE (reference sequence). The germline V and J ends were trimmed by 4 bases and 0 bases, with 16 bases remaining between them. In DNA, the CDR3 is TGTGCCAGCAGCCAATCCCCCCTCCTCAACCAAGAGACCCAGTACTTC. It encodes CASSQSPLLNQETQYF.

This clonotype was picked up many times. This sequence joins TRBV4-1 and TRBJ2-2, with D tentatively TRBD1 (6 bases). Trimming shortened V by 4 bases and J by 0 bases, and 15 bases separated the two germline ends. The CDR3 length is 17 residues. Germline values: CDR1 MGHRA, CDR2 YSYEKL. The CDR3 DNA reads as TGCGCCAGCAGCCCCCGTTTCGGGACACCGAACACCGGGGAGCTGTTTTTT. Encoded protein: CASSPRFGTPNTGELFF.

In this sample, this clonotype turned up a few times. The CDR3 DNA follows: TGTGCCTGGATGCCGATGGGGACAGATACGCAGTATTTT. Translated: CAWMPMGTDTQYF. This chain joins TRBV30 and TRBJ2-3; D unclear. The germline V gene encodes CDR1 GTSNPN and CDR2 SVGIG (reference sequence). This CDR3 spans 13 amino acids. V was trimmed by 4 bases and J by 3 bases, leaving 11 bases between them.

This clonotype was seen ten or more times. The V and J genes are TRBV5-1 and TRBJ2-2; 9 nucleotides line up with TRBD1. Germline CDR1 and CDR2: SGHRS and YFSETQ. V lost 4 bases to trimming and J lost 6 bases; unmatched junction nucleotides: 7. The CDR3 covers 15 residues. This chain's CDR3 is CASSRGTGLSGELFF. CDR3 bases: TGCGCCAGCAGCAGAGGGACAGGGTTATCCGGGGAGCTGTTTTTT.

This clonotype occurred many times. The chain carries TRBV14 and TRBJ2-7; D possibly corresponds to TRBD2 (7 bases). Trimming stripped 4 bases from V and 5 bases from J, with 18 bases between. CDR3 length: 15 amino acids. CDR1 is SGHDN, CDR2 FVKESK, per germline. CDR3 nucleotides: TGTGCCAGCAGCCCTCTAGGGGGGGGTGTAAACGAGCAGTACTTC. Translation gives CASSPLGGGVNEQYF.

This clonotype was seen at least ten times. The chain combines TRBV20-1 with TRBJ2-1, with D uncertain. Looked up from germline, CDR1 is DFQATT and CDR2 is SNEGSKA (reference sequence). The length of the CDR3 is 11 residues. With 5 bases removed from V and 7 bases from J, the gap between germline ends came to 9 bases. The CDR3 reads CSASTSNEQFF. In DNA form, the CDR3 reads TGCAGTGCTTCGACTTCAAATGAGCAGTTCTTC.

CDR3 sequence (DNA): TGTGCCTCCAAGGGGTCACTTAATTCACCCCTCCACTTT. Protein: CASKGSLNSPLHF. The V and J genes are TRBV12-3 or TRBV12-4 and TRBJ1-6; D might be TRBD1 (5 bases). CDR3 length: 13 amino acids. Trimming cost V 11 bases and J 6 bases, with 14 bases left between them.

This clonotype turned up a few times. This chain connects TRBV6-1 to TRBJ1-2, with no clear D. The germline V gene has CDR1 MNHNS and CDR2 SASEGT. The CDR3 consists of 14 residues. Trimming took off 4 bases at V and 0 bases at J, with 9 bases between the two ends. The CDR3: CASSAYRANYGYTF. CDR3 DNA sequence: TGTGCCAGCAGTGCCTATAGGGCTAACTATGGCTACACCTTC.

The rearrangement joins TRBV3-1 to TRBJ1-2, with D possibly being TRBD1 (5 bases). The CDR3 runs to 15 residues. Germline lookup yields CDR1 LGHDT and CDR2 YNNKEL (reference sequence). V was cut by 0 bases and J by 1 base, with 9 bases left in between. The CDR3 loop reads CASSQDFGGNYGYTF. The CDR3 coding sequence is TGTGCCAGCAGCCAAGATTTCGGGGGTAACTATGGCTACACCTTC.

This clonotype came up a few times. J is TRBJ2-5 and V is TRBV30; D is uncertain. Germline CDR1 is GTSNPN and CDR2 is SVGIG (reference sequence). This CDR3 comprises 14 residues. The V gene lost 0 bases and the J gene lost 4 bases, with 12 bases spanning the gap. CDR3 protein: CAWSVLGIGETQYF. DNA of the CDR3: TGTGCCTGGAGTGTTTTGGGTATCGGAGAGACCCAGTACTTC.

Only a few counts were recorded for this clonotype. The genes are TRBV2 and TRBJ2-1, with D possibly matching TRBD2 (5 bases). The V and J ends lost 9 bases and 11 bases respectively, with 17 bases between them. This CDR3 comprises 12 residues. Germline CDR1 reads SNHLY; CDR2 reads FYNNEI. The CDR3 DNA reads as TGTGCCAGTCATGACTACGGAGATAAGCAGTTCTTC. Its protein is CASHDYGDKQFF.

This clonotype was found many times. The V and J genes are TRBV29-1 and TRBJ2-5; 11 nucleotides agree with TRBD2. V shed 7 bases and J 4 bases; nucleotides not matched to a gene: 8. CDR1 and CDR2 (germline): SQVTM, ANQGSEA. There are 14 residues in the CDR3. This chain's CDR3 is CSAKLAGAGETQYF. DNA for the CDR3: TGCAGCGCCAAACTAGCGGGGGCTGGAGAGACCCAGTACTTC. The full variable domain, completed using reference TRBV29-1 and TRBJ2-5, is SAVISQKPSRDICQRGTSLTIQCQVDSQVTMMFWYRQQPGQSLTLIATANQGSEATYESGFVIDKFPISRPNLTFSTLTVSNMSPEDSSIYLCSAKLAGAGETQYFGPGTRLLVL.

At least ten counts were recorded for this clonotype. This rearrangement joins TRBV6-5 to TRBJ2-1, with TRBD2 matching over 8 bases. This CDR3 spans 12 amino acids. V lost 5 bases to trimming and J lost 16 bases; unmatched junction nucleotides: 10. Looked up from germline, CDR1 is MNHEY and CDR2 is SVGAGI. The CDR3, as DNA: TGTGCCAGCAGTCAACGGGGGGGACTTGTTTTCTTC. As protein: CASSQRGGLVFF.

This clonotype has more than one count but fewer than ten. The rearrangement uses TRBV7-6 and TRBJ2-1; D unclear. Germline lookup yields CDR1 SGHVS and CDR2 FNYEAQ. The germline V and J ends were trimmed by 5 bases and 6 bases, with 5 bases remaining between them. The CDR3 contains 11 residues. CDR3 sequence: CASSPANEQFF. CDR3 coding DNA: TGTGCCAGCAGCCCCGCCAATGAGCAGTTCTTC.

The chain links TRBV4-1 to TRBJ2-1; 7 positions agree with TRBD2. The trim removed 0 bases at V and 8 bases at J, leaving 10 bases unmatched. The CDR3 has 16 amino acids. The germline V gene encodes CDR1 MGHRA and CDR2 YSYEKL. The CDR3 bases are TGCGCCAGCAGCCAAGACGCGCGCGGGAGTATCGATGAGCAGTTCTTC. It is translated as CASSQDARGSIDEQFF.

The chain couples TRBV7-9 to TRBJ1-2; weak D call: TRBD1 (5 bases). The V and J ends lost 4 bases and 0 bases respectively, with 12 bases between them. This CDR3 spans 15 amino acids. From germline, CDR1 is SEHNR and CDR2 FQNEAQ (reference sequence). The CDR3: CASSSQGLANYGYTF. The CDR3 bases are TGTGCCAGCAGCTCCCAGGGCCTAGCTAACTATGGCTACACCTTC. Complete variable domain (other parts from reference TRBV7-9 and TRBJ1-2): DTGVSQNPRHKITKRGQNVTFRCDPISEHNRLYWYRQTLGQGPEFLTYFQNEAQLEKSRLLSDRFSAERPKGSFSTLEIQRTEQGDSAMYLCASSSQGLANYGYTFGSGTRLTVV.

The rearrangement uses TRBV7-9 and TRBJ1-2; 9 bases line up with TRBD1. The germline gives CDR1 SEHNR, CDR2 FQNEAQ (reference sequence). This CDR3 is built from 15 residues. V lost 5 bases to trimming and J lost 2 bases; unmatched junction nucleotides: 6. The CDR3 DNA is TGTGCCAGCAGCACAGGGGGCAGCGCAAACTATGGCTACACCTTC. It encodes CASSTGGSANYGYTF.

Ten or more counts support this clonotype. The V and J genes are TRBV20-1 and TRBJ2-7; D call uncertain. CDR1 DFQATT and CDR2 SNEGSKA come from the germline V gene (reference sequence). V was cut by 0 bases and J by 6 bases, with 12 bases left in between. There are 13 residues in the CDR3. CDR3 sequence reads: CSARDRVVSEQYF. CDR3 nucleotides: TGCAGTGCTAGAGATCGTGTAGTCTCCGAGCAGTACTTC.

In this sample, this clonotype turned up a few times. This rearrangement joins TRBV10-3 to TRBJ1-2; D is ambiguous. The V gene's germline CDR1 is ENHRY and CDR2 SYGVKD. The ends were cut back, 0 bases at V and 4 bases at J, with 6 bases in the middle. The CDR3 length is 13 residues. CDR3 amino acids: CAISESAIYGYTF. In nucleotides, the CDR3 is TGTGCCATCAGTGAGTCTGCGATCTATGGCTACACCTTC.

This chain connects TRBV5-1 to TRBJ2-1, with 12 bases matching TRBD1. In germline, CDR1 is SGHRS, CDR2 YFSETQ. V trimming: 4 bases; J trimming: 8 bases; junction bases outside the gene matches: 10. The CDR3 contains 16 residues. CDR3 sequence reads: CASSPWGQGAQYEQFF. In DNA, the CDR3 is TGCGCCAGCAGCCCCTGGGGACAGGGGGCGCAGTATGAGCAGTTCTTC.

The table lists this clonotype with many counts. This sequence joins TRBV6-5 and TRBJ1-6, with D unclear. With 6 bases removed from V and 15 bases from J, the gap between germline ends came to 12 bases. In germline, CDR1 is MNHEY, CDR2 SVGAGI. This CDR3 spans 11 amino acids. CDR3 sequence (DNA): TGTGCCAGCAGGCGCGATGGTAGCCTCCACTTT. Residues: CASRRDGSLHF.

The chain combines TRBV10-3 with TRBJ2-3, with 10 positions matching TRBD1. V lost 8 bases and J lost 1; bases outside the gene matches: 6. There are 15 residues in the CDR3. Germline lookup yields CDR1 ENHRY and CDR2 SYGVKD. CDR3 sequence: CAIETGTGGTDTQYF. The CDR3 DNA is TGTGCCATCGAAACCGGGACAGGGGGCACAGATACGCAGTATTTT.

This clonotype was counted a few times. The chain has TRBV11-2 and TRBJ1-1; TRBD1 might be the D (6 bases). Germline assignment: CDR1 SGHAT and CDR2 FQNNGV. V shed 4 bases and J shed 5 bases, with 14 bases lying between them. CDR3 length: 14 residues. In nucleotides, the CDR3 is TGTGCCAGCAGCTCCCGGGGGGGGCAAACTGAAGCTTTCTTT. Encoded protein: CASSSRGGQTEAFF. The full variable domain, its missing parts supplied by reference TRBV11-2 and TRBJ1-1, is EAGVAQSPRYKIIEKRQSVAFWCNPISGHATLYWYQQILGQGPKLLIQFQNNGVVDDSQLPKDRFSAERLKGVDSTLKIQPAKLEDSAVYLCASSSRGGQTEAFFGQGTRLTVV.

The chain links TRBV18 to TRBJ1-2; perhaps TRBD1 as D (5 bases). The CDR3 consists of 19 residues. CDR1 and CDR2 from the germline V gene are KGHSH and LQKENI. The V gene lost 5 bases and the J gene lost 1 base, with 26 bases spanning the gap. The CDR3 nucleotides read TGTGCCAGCTCAGCTTTTATCCTTGACAGATTACCCAGTAACTATGGCTACACCTTC. This sequence encodes CASSAFILDRLPSNYGYTF.

This clonotype was seen at least ten times. This sequence joins TRBV28 and TRBJ2-7; D is tentatively TRBD1 or TRBD2 (5 bases each). The ends were cut back, 4 bases at V and 4 bases at J, with 14 bases in the middle. CDR3 length: 14 amino acids. The V gene's germline CDR1 is MDHEN and CDR2 SYDVKM. The CDR3 nucleotides are TGTGCCAGCAGTTATGGGACCGCAGGGTACGAGCAGTACTTC. It codes for CASSYGTAGYEQYF.

V usage is TRBV7-8 and J usage is TRBJ1-3; D is perhaps TRBD1 (6 bases). The germline gives CDR1 SGHVS, CDR2 FQNEAQ. The CDR3 is 16 amino acids. Deletions cut 4 bases from V and 4 bases from J, with 17 bases between. For the CDR3, the DNA is TGTGCCAGCAGCTCCCTGTCGGGGGCGCTCGGAAACACCATATATTTT. Its protein is CASSSLSGALGNTIYF.

In its sample, this clonotype was seen many times. The rearrangement links TRBV20-1 to TRBJ2-1; D not certain. CDR1 is DFQATT, CDR2 SNEGSKA, per germline (reference sequence). CDR3 length: 11 amino acids. Trimming took 7 bases from V and 4 from J, leaving 8 bases between them. The CDR3 nucleotides read TGCAGTGTTACGGATTACAATGAGCAGTTCTTC. Translation gives CSVTDYNEQFF.

In its sample, this clonotype was seen many times. V gene TRBV6-6 combines with J gene TRBJ1-5, with 8 positions matching TRBD1. The CDR3 sequence is 13 residues long. V lost 6 bases and J lost 7; bases outside the gene matches: 5. Per germline, CDR1 MNHNY and CDR2 SVGAGI (reference sequence). The CDR3 is CASSPTGAQPQHF. The CDR3 nucleotides are TGTGCCAGCAGCCCGACAGGGGCGCAGCCCCAGCATTTT.

The V gene is TRBV19, the J gene TRBJ2-7, with TRBD2 identical over 8 bases. The CDR3 loop spans 14 amino acids. Germline-derived CDR1 and CDR2 are LNHDA and SQIVND (reference sequence). J lost 6 bases, V lost 3 bases, and 7 bases had no gene match. CDR3 residues: CASSMVSGTGEQYF. The CDR3 DNA follows: TGTGCCAGTAGTATGGTTAGCGGGACGGGCGAGCAGTACTTC.